The T cell receptor beta chain under discussion was sequenced for a study of CD8+CD57+ T cells in acquired aplastic anemia. Study background: When averaged, DNA from sorted CD4+ and CD8+ cells came to 2.5 to 3.5 ug.

Findings and limits, study-wide: Patients and healthy controls showed no significant CD8+ Simpson's diversity difference.

Of note for this clonotype: Its antigen is not known.

Sequenced patients had shown CD8+CD57+ cell expansion by flow cytometry. Each patient carried a diagnosis of severe acquired aplastic anemia. No therapy was given to patients before blood sampling. Genomic DNA provided the template from which TCR beta VDJ and CDR3 profiles were obtained. MiXCR, run by TCRdb on the reads, gives a single entry per CDR3 protein. This table has some 120,000 distinct CDR3 sequences, roughly 55% appearing once. The specimen was sorted CD4+, CD8+, or CD8+CD57+ T cells (not recorded which) from PBMCs. This sequence originates from a human donor with aplastic anemia.

The CDR3 reads CSASGSSGNTEAFF. CDR3 sequence (DNA): TGCAGTGCCAGCGGGTCAAGCGGGAACACTGAAGCTTTCTTT. The chain carries TRBV20-1 and TRBJ1-1; D not resolved. The germline V gene has CDR1 DFQATT and CDR2 SNEGSKA (reference sequence). CDR3 length equals 14 residues. V was pared by 6 bases and J by 1 base, with 15 bases between.